The 23 T cell receptor beta chains presented below share a single source sample, sequenced in a study of blood T cell repertoires in COVID-19 (dated by TCRdb to the early 2020s). The library was obtained by the immunoSEQ multiplex PCR assay. TCRdb limited this immuneACCESS table to in-frame rearrangements with V and J called. A share of clones is missing; checked studies link under half to unresolved V genes, and the rest is unexplained. For this sample the table gives around 37,000 clones, of which over 80% were detected only once. Around 5% of the sample lies in the top ten. Sequenced sample: peripheral blood. The receptors come from a man in his fifties or sixties with active COVID-19.

V is TRBV7-2 and J is TRBJ1-1; 7 bases map to TRBD1. V lost 5 bases and J lost 1; bases outside the gene matches: 13. Germline V gene data show CDR1 as SGHTA and CDR2 as FQGNSA. The CDR3 extends over 17 amino acids. The CDR3 loop is CASSPRTGRARNTEAFF. The CDR3 nucleotides are TGTGCCAGCAGCCCCAGGACAGGCCGTGCCCGGAACACTGAAGCTTTCTTT.

This chain joins TRBV18 and TRBJ2-7; D is uncertain. Looked up from germline, CDR1 is KGHSH and CDR2 is LQKENI. The CDR3 consists of 17 residues. With 0 bases removed from V and 3 bases from J, the gap between germline ends came to 18 bases. The CDR3 DNA sequence: TGTGCCAGCTCACCACCGGGTTTCGGTTCAGGTGGCTACGAGCAGTACTTC. Its translation: CASSPPGFGSGGYEQYF.

This clone occurred once. The rearrangement joins TRBV18 to TRBJ1-1; no definite D call. This CDR3 contains 12 residues. V was shortened by 3 bases and J by 6 bases, with 8 bases between the two germline ends. From germline, CDR1 is KGHSH and CDR2 LQKENI. DNA for the CDR3: TGTGCCAGCTCACCGGGCCCAGCTGAAGCTTTCTTT. Translated: CASSPGPAEAFF.

This clone was detected once. The chain joins TRBV6-2 or TRBV6-3 to TRBJ2-2; 13 bases match TRBD2. Germline V gene sequence: CDR1 MNHEY, CDR2 SVGEGT. The CDR3 extends over 19 amino acids. V was clipped by 2 bases and J by 4 bases; unmatched bases: 10. CDR3 in amino acids: CASSYPPKRLAGGTGELFF. CDR3 DNA: TGTGCCAGCAGTTACCCCCCAAAAAGACTAGCGGGGGGCACCGGGGAGCTGTTTTTT.

The chain employs TRBV24-1 and TRBJ2-2; 11 nucleotides line up with TRBD2. Germline lookup yields CDR1 KGHDR and CDR2 SFDVKD. After removal of 4 bases from V and 1 base from J, the junction contained 7 bases not matched to a gene. This CDR3 comprises 18 residues. CDR3 sequence reads: CATSDHSGGARNTGELFF. The CDR3 nucleotides read TGTGCCACCAGTGACCATAGCGGGGGGGCCCGGAACACCGGGGAGCTGTTTTTT.

This sequence joins TRBV19 and TRBJ1-6; D uncertain. The CDR3 runs 14 residues. Per the germline V gene, CDR1 is LNHDA and CDR2 is SQIVND (reference sequence). V lost 9 bases and J 7 bases, leaving 16 bases between the germline ends. The DNA of the CDR3 is TGTGCCAGCGCGTTTTGGAGTCCCAATTCACCCCTCCACTTT. It is translated as CASAFWSPNSPLHF.

The genes are TRBV6-5 and TRBJ1-2; D is possibly TRBD1 (6 bases). This CDR3 region has 15 residues. Germline CDR1 MNHEY, CDR2 SVGAGI. Trimming cost V 0 bases and J 10 bases, with 18 bases left between them. CDR3 nucleotides: TGTGCCAGCAGTTACTCCTTCGGGACATTTTTCAACTACACCTTC. Protein sequence: CASSYSFGTFFNYTF.

In DNA, the CDR3 is TGTGCCAGCAGCAAAAGGCCCCGGACAGGGGGTTACTCCTACGAGCAGTACTTC. Translating it yields CASSKRPRTGGYSYEQYF. The chain is built from TRBV21-1 and TRBJ2-7; the table assigns TRBD1, which was not confirmed against the DNA. TRBV21-1 is a listed pseudogene. This CDR3 has 18 amino acids.

This chain links TRBV27 with TRBJ2-1; 9 bases align to TRBD2. This CDR3 spans 14 amino acids. Germline CDR1 MNHEY, CDR2 SMNVEV (reference sequence). J lost 2 bases, V lost 6 bases, and 2 bases had no gene match. This CDR3 is CASRGLAAYNEQFF. In DNA, the CDR3 is TGTGCCAGCAGGGGACTAGCCGCCTACAATGAGCAGTTCTTC.

The chain recombines TRBV12-5 with TRBJ2-2, with TRBD2 matching 11 bases. The CDR3 totals 17 residues. Germline V gene data show CDR1 as LGHNT and CDR2 as FRNRAP. V lost 0 bases and J lost 1; bases outside the gene matches: 1. The CDR3 loop reads CASGLVGLAGNTGELFF. CDR3 in DNA: TGTGCTAGTGGTTTGGTCGGACTAGCGGGGAACACCGGGGAGCTGTTTTTT.

The chain has TRBV2 and TRBJ2-5, with 8 bases that match TRBD1. Unmatched junction bases numbered 9, after V lost 4 bases and J lost 5 bases. The CDR3 consists of 15 residues. CDR1 is SNHLY and CDR2 is FYNNEI in the germline V gene. CDR3 sequence (DNA): TGTGCCAGCAGTGGGGTGCAGGGGGCGCTTGAGACCCAGTACTTC. Amino acids: CASSGVQGALETQYF.

The rearrangement uses TRBV6-4 and TRBJ2-3, with 11 bases matching TRBD2. This CDR3 spans 16 amino acids. CDR1 MRHNA and CDR2 SNTAGT come from the germline V gene. The J segment lost 5 bases and the V segment lost 4 bases, leaving 8 bases of the junction unmatched. CDR3 bases: TGTGCCAGCAGTGCCCTCCCCGGACTAGCGGGAGATACGCAGTATTTT. It codes for CASSALPGLAGDTQYF.

This clone was picked up a small number of times. The chain uses TRBV9 and TRBJ2-3; 9 nucleotides align to TRBD2. Losses at the gene ends were 0 bases for V and 6 bases for J; bases not matched to a gene: 5. The CDR3 covers 15 residues. CDR1 is SGDLS and CDR2 is YYNGEE in the germline V gene. The CDR3 reads CASSVEAGGLDTQYF. CDR3 nucleotides: TGTGCCAGCAGCGTAGAGGCGGGGGGGTTGGATACGCAGTATTTT.

The chain recombines TRBV21-1 with TRBJ2-2; the D call TRBD2 from the table was never checked on the DNA. TRBV21-1 has pseudogene status. The CDR3 covers 20 residues. CDR3 protein: CASSNYAGLGGVRDTGELFF. The CDR3 region has the DNA TGTGCCAGCAGCAATTACGCGGGACTAGGGGGGGTGCGTGACACCGGGGAGCTGTTTTTT.

This chain uses TRBV19 with TRBJ2-1; 8 bases match TRBD2. Germline CDR1 is LNHDA and CDR2 is SQIVND (reference sequence). With V trimmed by 2 bases and J by 9 bases, 9 bases remained unmatched. The CDR3 has 15 residues. CDR3 amino acids: CASSISGGALVEQFF. CDR3 coding DNA: TGTGCCAGTAGTATATCGGGGGGGGCGTTGGTTGAGCAGTTCTTC.

The rearrangement joins TRBV24-1 to TRBJ2-7, with D tentatively TRBD2 (6 bases). V was pared by 9 bases and J by 3 bases, with 11 bases between. From germline, CDR1 is KGHDR and CDR2 SFDVKD. This CDR3 spans 12 amino acids. CDR3 sequence (DNA): TGTGCCACCGCTCCGGGGGACTACGAGCAGTACTTC. Protein product: CATAPGDYEQYF.

The CDR3 DNA follows: TGTGCCAGCAGTTACCCAAGGGACAGGGGGTGGGGGACCCAGTACTTC. Residues: CASSYPRDRGWGTQYF. V and J are TRBV6-6 and TRBJ2-5; 11 positions agree with TRBD1. V gave up 2 bases and J gave up 7 bases; unmatched junction bases: 9. Per the germline V gene, CDR1 is MNHNY and CDR2 is SVGAGI (reference sequence). The CDR3 runs 16 residues.

This clone was detected only once. The chain couples TRBV6-6 to TRBJ2-1; 7 bases match TRBD1. The length of the CDR3 is 15 residues. V lost 5 bases, J lost 11 bases, and 15 bases stayed unmatched. CDR1 and CDR2 from the germline V gene are MNHNY and SVGAGI (reference sequence). The CDR3 coding sequence is TGTGCCAGCAGTCCCCGGCAGGGGGTTACTAGGAAGCAGTTCTTC. Translation: CASSPRQGVTRKQFF.

This sequence joins TRBV3-1 (or the pseudogene TRBV3-2) and TRBJ1-5, with D unresolved. CDR1 is LGHDT, CDR2 YNNKEL, per germline (reference sequence). This CDR3 is built from 13 residues. V was shortened by 0 bases and J by 6 bases, with 6 bases between the two germline ends. The CDR3 here is CASSQDLRQPQHF. CDR3 in DNA: TGTGCCAGCAGCCAAGATCTGCGTCAGCCCCAGCATTTT.

The chain joins TRBV9 to TRBJ1-5, with TRBD1 as a possible D gene (6 bases). Per the germline V gene, CDR1 is SGDLS and CDR2 is YYNGEE. The CDR3 consists of 13 residues. V was pared by 4 bases and J by 3 bases, with 8 bases between. The chain's CDR3 is CASSRDINQPQHF. The CDR3 nucleotides read TGTGCCAGCAGCCGGGACATCAATCAGCCCCAGCATTTT.

With respect to this clone: One end of the junction is discordant with germline, which a read error may explain. This chain links TRBV13 with TRBJ2-5; tentative D call: TRBD1 (5 bases). Germline V gene lookup returns CDR1 PRHDT and CDR2 FYEKMQ (reference sequence). The CDR3 has 11 residues. CDR3 loop: CASSLGPIVDF. The CDR3 DNA sequence: TGTGCCAGCAGCCTGGGGCCTATCGTCGACTTC.

The gene calls are TRBV5-4 and TRBJ2-5, with 7 bases matching TRBD1. V lost 4 bases, J lost 0 bases, and 6 bases stayed unmatched. CDR1 and CDR2 from the germline V gene are SGHNT and YYREEE (reference sequence). The CDR3 extends over 15 amino acids. CDR3 nucleotide sequence: TGTGCCAGCAGCCAACAGGGGCCGTACCAAGAGACCCAGTACTTC. It codes for CASSQQGPYQETQYF.

Concerning this clone itself: The junction differs from germline at one of its ends, possibly a read error. This chain uses TRBV3-1 (or the pseudogene TRBV3-2) with TRBJ2-7; TRBD1 matches 8 bases. Per germline, CDR1 LGHDT and CDR2 YNNKEL (reference sequence). The CDR3 contains 14 residues. CDR3 nucleotide sequence: TGTGCCAGCAGCCTCGCTCAGGGGGCGGGACTGGCAAACTTC. It encodes CASSLAQGAGLANF.